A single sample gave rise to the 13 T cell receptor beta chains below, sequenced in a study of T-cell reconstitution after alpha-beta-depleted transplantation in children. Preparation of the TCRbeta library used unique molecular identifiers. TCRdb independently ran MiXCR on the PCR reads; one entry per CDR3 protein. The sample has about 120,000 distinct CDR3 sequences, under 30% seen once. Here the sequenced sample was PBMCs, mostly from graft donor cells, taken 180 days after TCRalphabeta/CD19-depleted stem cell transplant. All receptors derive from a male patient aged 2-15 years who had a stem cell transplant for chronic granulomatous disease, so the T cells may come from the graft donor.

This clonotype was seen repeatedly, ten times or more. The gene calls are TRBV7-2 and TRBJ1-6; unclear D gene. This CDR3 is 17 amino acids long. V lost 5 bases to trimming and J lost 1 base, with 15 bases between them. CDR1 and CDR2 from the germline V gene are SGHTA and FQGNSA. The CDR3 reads CASSPPPKQSYNSPLHF. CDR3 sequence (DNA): TGTGCCAGCAGCCCTCCGCCTAAACAATCCTATAATTCACCCCTCCACTTT. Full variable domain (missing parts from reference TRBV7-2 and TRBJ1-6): GAGVSQSPSNKVTEKGKDVELRCDPISGHTALYWYRQSLGQGLEFLIYFQGNSAPDKSGLPSDRFSAERTGGSVSTLTIQRTQQEDSAVYLCASSPPPKQSYNSPLHFGNGTRLTVT.

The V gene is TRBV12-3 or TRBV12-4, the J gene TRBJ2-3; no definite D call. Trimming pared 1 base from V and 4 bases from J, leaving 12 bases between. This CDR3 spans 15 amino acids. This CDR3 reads CASSLVVGGADTQYF. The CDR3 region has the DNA TGTGCCAGCAGTTTAGTCGTGGGTGGCGCAGATACGCAGTATTTT.

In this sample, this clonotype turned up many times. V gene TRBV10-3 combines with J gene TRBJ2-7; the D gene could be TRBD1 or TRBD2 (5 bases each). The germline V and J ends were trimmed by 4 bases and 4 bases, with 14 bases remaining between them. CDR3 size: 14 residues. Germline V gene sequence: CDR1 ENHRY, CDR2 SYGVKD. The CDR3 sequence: CAISGLGERYEQYF. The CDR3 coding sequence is TGTGCCATCAGTGGGTTGGGGGAGCGGTACGAGCAGTACTTC.

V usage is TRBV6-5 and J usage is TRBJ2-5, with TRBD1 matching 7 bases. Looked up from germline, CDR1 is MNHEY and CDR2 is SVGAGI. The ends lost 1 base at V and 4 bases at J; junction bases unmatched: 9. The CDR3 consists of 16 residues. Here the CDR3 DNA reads TGTGCCAGCAGTTACTTCCTTGGGTCAGGGGGAGAGACCCAGTACTTC. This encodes CASSYFLGSGGETQYF.

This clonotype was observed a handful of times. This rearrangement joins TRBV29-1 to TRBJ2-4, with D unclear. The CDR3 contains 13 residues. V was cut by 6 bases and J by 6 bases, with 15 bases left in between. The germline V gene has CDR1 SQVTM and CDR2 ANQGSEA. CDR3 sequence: CSVAYLTGNIQYF. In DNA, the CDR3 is TGCAGCGTCGCTTACTTGACGGGAAACATTCAGTACTTC.

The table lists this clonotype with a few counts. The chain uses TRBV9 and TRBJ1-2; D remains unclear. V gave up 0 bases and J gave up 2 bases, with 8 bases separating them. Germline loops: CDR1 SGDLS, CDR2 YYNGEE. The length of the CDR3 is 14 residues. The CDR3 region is CASSVANSNYGYTF. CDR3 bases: TGTGCCAGCAGCGTAGCAAACAGCAACTATGGCTACACCTTC.

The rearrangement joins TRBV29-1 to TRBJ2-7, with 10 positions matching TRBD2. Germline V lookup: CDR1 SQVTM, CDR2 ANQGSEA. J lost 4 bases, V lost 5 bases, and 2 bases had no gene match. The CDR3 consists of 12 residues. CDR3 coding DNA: TGCAGCGTTTCTAGCGGGAGTTACGAGCAGTACTTC. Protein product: CSVSSGSYEQYF.

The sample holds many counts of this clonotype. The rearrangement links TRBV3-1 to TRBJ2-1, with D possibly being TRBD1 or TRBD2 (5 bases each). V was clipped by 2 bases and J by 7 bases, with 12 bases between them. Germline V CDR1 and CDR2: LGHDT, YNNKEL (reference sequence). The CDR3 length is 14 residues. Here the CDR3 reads CASSQLGDRNEQFF. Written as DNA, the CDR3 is TGTGCCAGCAGCCAATTAGGGGACCGGAATGAGCAGTTCTTC.

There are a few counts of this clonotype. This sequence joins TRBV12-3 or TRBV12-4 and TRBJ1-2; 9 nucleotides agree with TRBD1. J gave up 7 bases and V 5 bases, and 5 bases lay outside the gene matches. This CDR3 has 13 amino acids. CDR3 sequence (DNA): TGTGCCAGCAGTCGACAGGGGGGCTTTGGCTACACCTTC. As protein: CASSRQGGFGYTF.

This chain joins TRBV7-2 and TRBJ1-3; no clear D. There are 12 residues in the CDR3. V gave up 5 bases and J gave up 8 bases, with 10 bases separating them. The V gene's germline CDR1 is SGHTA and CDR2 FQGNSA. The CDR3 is CASSLFWDTIYF. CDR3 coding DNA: TGTGCCAGCAGCCTTTTCTGGGACACCATATATTTT.

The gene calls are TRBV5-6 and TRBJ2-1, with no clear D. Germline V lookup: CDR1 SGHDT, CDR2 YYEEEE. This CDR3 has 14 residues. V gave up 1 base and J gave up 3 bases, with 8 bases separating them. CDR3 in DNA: TGTGCCAGCAGCTTGCTAGACGTCTACAATGAGCAGTTCTTC. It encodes CASSLLDVYNEQFF.

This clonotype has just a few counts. The CDR3 DNA reads as TGCAGTGCCACAGGCCAGGGATACGGGAGCAATCAGCCCCAGCATTTT. It encodes CSATGQGYGSNQPQHF. The chain recombines TRBV20-1 with TRBJ1-5, with a possible D match to TRBD1 (5 bases). Germline CDR1 and CDR2: DFQATT and SNEGSKA (reference sequence). The CDR3 sequence is 16 residues long. Trimming stripped 6 bases from V and 1 base from J, with 19 bases between.

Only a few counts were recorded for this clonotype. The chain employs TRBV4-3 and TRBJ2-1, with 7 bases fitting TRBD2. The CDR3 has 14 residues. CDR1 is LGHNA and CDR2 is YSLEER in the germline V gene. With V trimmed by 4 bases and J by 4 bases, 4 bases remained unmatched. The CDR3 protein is CASSRTRPYNEQFF. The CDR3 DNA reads TGCGCCAGCAGCCGGACTAGACCTTACAATGAGCAGTTCTTC.